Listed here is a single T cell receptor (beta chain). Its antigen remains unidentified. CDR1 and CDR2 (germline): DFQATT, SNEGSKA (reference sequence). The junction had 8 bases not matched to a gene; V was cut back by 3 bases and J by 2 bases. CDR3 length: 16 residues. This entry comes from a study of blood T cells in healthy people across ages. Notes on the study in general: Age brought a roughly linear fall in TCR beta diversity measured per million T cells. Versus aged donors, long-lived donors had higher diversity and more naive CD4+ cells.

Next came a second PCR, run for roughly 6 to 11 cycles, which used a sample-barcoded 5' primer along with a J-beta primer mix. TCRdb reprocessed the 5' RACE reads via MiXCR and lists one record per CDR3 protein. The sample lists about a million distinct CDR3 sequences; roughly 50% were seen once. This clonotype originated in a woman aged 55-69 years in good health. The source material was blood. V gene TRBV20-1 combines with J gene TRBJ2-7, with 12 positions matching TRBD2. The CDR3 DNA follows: TGCAGTGCTAGGGGTACTAGCGGGAGGTGGACCTACGAGCAGTACTTC. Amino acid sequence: CSARGTSGRWTYEQYF.